This TCR beta chain was found in a study of cytomegalovirus exposure and HLA in healthy donors (dated by TCRdb to 2017 to 2019). General notes on the study: According to an earlier analysis of 550 to 700 of the donors, some 180 million T cells yielded 117 million unique TCR beta sequences and 276 Gb of sequence data. Roughly 300 gigabases of sequencing data and approximately 91 million unique TCR sequences made up an early release that covered roughly 670 HLA-typed donors. Of the 350 to 450 genotyped donors, 70% to 90% were placed in the genetic ancestry cluster associated with self-reported Caucasian donors. The study aimed to test whether signatures of past pathogen exposure could be identified by cataloging public T cell receptors. The T cell repertoires of 666 subjects were profiled by immunosequencing and related to cytomegalovirus serostatus. Besides the first cohort of around 700 subjects, a separate validation cohort made up of roughly 120 different subjects was used. High-throughput TCR immunosequencing, statistical association of individual TCRs with disease status, and machine learning were combined to predict cytomegalovirus infection status. A later analysis re-analyzed previously published TCR beta repertoires from hundreds of donors and added high-resolution HLA genotyping to study TCR occurrence patterns. In the later analysis, no new phenotypic data were used to find candidate immune exposures; instead, reliance was placed on TCR beta sequences and their occurrence across donors. An earlier analysis of 587 of the donors used high-throughput TCR beta sequencing to judge whether each TCR beta V gene segment behaved as functional or pseudogenic. Donor age, sex, ethnicity and CMV serostatus were compiled alongside the repertoire data. In a later genetic analysis, genome-wide SNP genotypes for about three fifths of the roughly 670 donors were used, and that subset was treated as a discovery cohort. All discovery cohort repertoires had been generated on a single sequencing platform. Both class I and class II loci were covered by HLA typing, at four-digit resolution. The number of donors typed differed by locus, with roughly 629-640 for A, B, C, DRB1 and DQB1, about 500 for DQA1, some 570 for DPA1, and some 440 for DPB1. Several DR-DQ haplotypes were handled as single units for association and clustering, since linkage in the cohort was strong. Among some 400 genotyped donors of the cohort, an average of around 240,000 unique TCR beta nucleotide sequences was sequenced per donor, of which roughly 17% were non-productive. Overall study outcomes, separate from this receptor: An earlier analysis of approximately 590 of the donors showed that most TCR beta V segments appeared in productive rearrangements either about 90% or about 30% of the time, which broadly matched IMGT annotations. In a later analysis, around 15,000 TCR beta sequences were associated with specific HLA alleles at a false discovery rate of 0.05. When HLA alleles, especially DR and DQ, strongly co-occurred, TCR associations were difficult to assign to individual alleles. Because counts were too low, fewer than 20 rarely observed V segments, including chromosome 9 orphons, were excluded from the earlier analysis of several hundred of the donors. A cluster of highly shared sequence variants was judged likely to be a technical artifact of the sequencing pipeline. While some public TCRs were present in many individuals, most TCR sequences turned up only very rarely across donors. A few of the identified cytomegalovirus-associated TCR beta chains were confirmed in vitro to be specific for cytomegalovirus antigens. Only TCR beta chains were sequenced in this cohort, and the absence of alpha or paired-chain data limited detectable features. The authors suggested that the approach could potentially be generalized to other disease states and immunological phenotypes. In both the original and validation cohorts, the classifier was reported to diagnose cytomegalovirus status with high specificity and sensitivity. A further reported finding was that TCR beta sequences accurately predicted the HLA-A and HLA-B alleles for most subjects in the first cohort. Because the 87-base-pair reads could not distinguish some IMGT-functional V segments, including TRBV6-2 and TRBV6-3, those segments were excluded. For the cohort, immune exposure information was limited to CMV serostatus. A later analysis found that most CMV-associated TCR beta chains appeared HLA-restricted, with HLA associations seemingly driven largely by CMV exposure. In a later analysis, HLA-associated TCR beta chains showed more clonal expansion and lower generation probabilities than non-associated chains that were equally common. In a later genetic analysis, fewer N-insertions in productive TCRs were reported among donors in an Asian-associated ancestry cluster than the roughly 640-donor mean. In a later genetic analysis, a missense DCLRE1C variant was associated with V-gene and J-gene trimming of TCR beta chains, and the association was replicated in an independent cohort. According to a later analysis, parvovirus B19, influenza, CMV and Epstein-Barr virus appeared linked to several top co-occurrence clusters. A total of around 150 TCR beta chains were listed by the study as associated with cytomegalovirus. Because HLA typing was unavailable for some donors at each locus, only the typed subset was used in association tests. According to a later analysis, TCR association rates differed among HLA loci, with DRB1 alleles showing the most associated TCRs and HLA-C alleles showing the fewest. Linkage disequilibrium might explain the correlated functional status among segregating V segments, but an unknown experimental factor could not be excluded. Sequencing depth was assumed to be roughly uniform across donors in the presence/absence analyses, though that assumption may not hold.

The cohort consisted of 666 healthy bone marrow donors. All cohort members were sampled while nominally healthy, although unrecorded immune exposures were likely present. The donor tested CMV seronegative and was one of the 352 seronegative cohort members. Each donor provided a peripheral blood sample, and peripheral blood mononuclear cells were used for TCR beta sequencing. The Qiagen DNeasy Blood Extraction Kit was used to extract genomic DNA from the blood cell samples. Taken from the germline V gene, the CDR1 and CDR2 loops are SGHDT and YYEEEE. The CDR3, cysteine through phenylalanine, is 15 amino acids long. CDR3 DNA is the only sequence kept; it has 45 bases, read in frame from the first base. V ends up 6 bases short and J 1 base short, with an unmatched junction base count of 7. Notes on this clone: Its antigen is currently not known. No base qualities exist here, and no much larger clone lies one base off it.

The library relied on the immunoSEQ multiplex PCR assay. A mixture of 60 forward primers for TCR Vbeta segments and 13 reverse primers for TCR Jbeta segments was used in the multiplex PCR. Amplification of the CDR3 region of rearranged TCR beta genes was performed with a multiplex PCR assay on genomic DNA. The Illumina HiSeq System was used to sequence the amplified TCR beta libraries as 87-base-pair reads. As for the authors' bioinformatics: Across the 670 or so repertoires, a later analysis counted around 80 million unique TCR beta chains, roughly 11 million of which were shared by at least two donors. A nearest-neighbor algorithm error-corrected the raw reads and collapsed the reads into unique sequences, merging closely related sequences to remove PCR and sequencing errors. Alignment of CDR3 sequences to IMGT reference sequences was used to assign V, D and J gene segments. For a sequence to be retained, at least a six-nucleotide match to both a V gene segment and a J gene segment was required. Rearrangements were called productive when the CDR3 lacked stop codons and stayed in frame with V and J; all others were non-productive. Following IMGT convention, CDR3 was defined as the stretch from the second conserved V-encoded cysteine up to the conserved J-encoded phenylalanine. The earlier analysis of about 640 of the donors excluded any sequence lacking an unambiguous match to a single V gene segment. In an earlier analysis of 587 of the donors, V segments were called functional above 56.7% productive rearrangements and were called segregating when the between-donor standard deviation exceeded 5%. To diagnose cytomegalovirus status from the catalog of TCR beta chain sequences, a statistical classification framework was built. A later analysis assigned V and J genes by comparing TCR nucleotide sequences with IMGT/GENE-DB human TR gene sequences. A later analysis assigned CDR3 sequences and most-parsimonious VDJ recombination scenarios with the TCRdist pipeline. A later analysis defined each TCR beta chain by its CDR3 amino acid sequence plus V-gene family, and excluded reads lacking a unique V-gene family. In a later analysis, fewer than 600 highly shared, low-generation-probability nucleotide sequences were removed to address suspected cross-contamination and a sequencing artifact. In a later analysis, a clonal expansion index was calculated for each public chain from normalized within-repertoire ranks of inferred template counts. A later analysis computed generation probabilities with a VDJ recombination model fitted to out-of-frame rearrangements, and checked the results against IGoR. In a later analysis, hypergeometric tests were used to score TCR-TCR, TCR-HLA and TCR-CMV co-occurrence, with a repertoire-size bias correction applied to TCR pairs. False discovery rates were estimated in a later analysis by permuting HLA or CMV assignments 20 times. A later analysis grouped co-occurring TCRs with DBSCAN, adding TCRdist sequence similarity when clustering within HLA-allele-positive subsets. Repertoires with fewer than 30,000 or more than 120,000 public chains were left out of co-occurrence clustering, as were about five repertoires with anomalous nucleotide sharing. The immuneACCESS repertoire file appears here via TCRdb, limited to in-frame rearrangements. These files lack a portion of the clones; in checked studies, under half of the deficit traces to unresolved V genes, and the cause of the others is not known. The V and J calls and clone size are taken from that table; D and trimming were inferred from the DNA. The sample data list some 200,000 clones, and roughly 80% of these were observed just once. Roughly 1.6% of the sample belongs to the ten largest clones.

This TCR was sampled from a man aged 50 to 59 in good health and CMV-seronegative. Sequenced input: PBMCs. The sequence is built from TRBV5-6 and TRBJ1-1; 9 nucleotides in the junction match TRBD1. The sequence in DNA is TGTGCCAGCATGCAGTTGGGACAGGGGAACACTGAAGCTTTCTTT. Its translation reads: CASMQLGQGNTEAFF.